This entry concerns a single TCR beta chain. Its antigen is not known. CDR1 is LNHDA, CDR2 SQIVND, per germline (reference sequence). The CDR3 extends over 14 amino acids. Deletions cut 5 bases from V and 5 bases from J, with 15 bases between. This sample is part of a study of cytomegalovirus exposure and HLA in healthy donors. General observations from the study: Within a later analysis, the majority of CMV-associated TCR beta chains appeared HLA-restricted.

Use of 60 Vbeta and 13 Jbeta primers characterized the PCR. Sequenced by immunoSEQ multiplex PCR; TCRdb stores in-frame clones only, minus some. The table includes approximately 140,000 clones, roughly 87% detected once. The receptor was derived from a woman in her thirties or forties in good health and CMV-seronegative. The chain combines TRBV19 with TRBJ1-1; D gene ambiguous. The specimen sequenced was PBMCs. CDR3 residues: CASSPAGGVTEAFF. Here the CDR3 DNA reads TGTGCCAGTAGTCCTGCAGGAGGAGTAACTGAAGCTTTCTTT.